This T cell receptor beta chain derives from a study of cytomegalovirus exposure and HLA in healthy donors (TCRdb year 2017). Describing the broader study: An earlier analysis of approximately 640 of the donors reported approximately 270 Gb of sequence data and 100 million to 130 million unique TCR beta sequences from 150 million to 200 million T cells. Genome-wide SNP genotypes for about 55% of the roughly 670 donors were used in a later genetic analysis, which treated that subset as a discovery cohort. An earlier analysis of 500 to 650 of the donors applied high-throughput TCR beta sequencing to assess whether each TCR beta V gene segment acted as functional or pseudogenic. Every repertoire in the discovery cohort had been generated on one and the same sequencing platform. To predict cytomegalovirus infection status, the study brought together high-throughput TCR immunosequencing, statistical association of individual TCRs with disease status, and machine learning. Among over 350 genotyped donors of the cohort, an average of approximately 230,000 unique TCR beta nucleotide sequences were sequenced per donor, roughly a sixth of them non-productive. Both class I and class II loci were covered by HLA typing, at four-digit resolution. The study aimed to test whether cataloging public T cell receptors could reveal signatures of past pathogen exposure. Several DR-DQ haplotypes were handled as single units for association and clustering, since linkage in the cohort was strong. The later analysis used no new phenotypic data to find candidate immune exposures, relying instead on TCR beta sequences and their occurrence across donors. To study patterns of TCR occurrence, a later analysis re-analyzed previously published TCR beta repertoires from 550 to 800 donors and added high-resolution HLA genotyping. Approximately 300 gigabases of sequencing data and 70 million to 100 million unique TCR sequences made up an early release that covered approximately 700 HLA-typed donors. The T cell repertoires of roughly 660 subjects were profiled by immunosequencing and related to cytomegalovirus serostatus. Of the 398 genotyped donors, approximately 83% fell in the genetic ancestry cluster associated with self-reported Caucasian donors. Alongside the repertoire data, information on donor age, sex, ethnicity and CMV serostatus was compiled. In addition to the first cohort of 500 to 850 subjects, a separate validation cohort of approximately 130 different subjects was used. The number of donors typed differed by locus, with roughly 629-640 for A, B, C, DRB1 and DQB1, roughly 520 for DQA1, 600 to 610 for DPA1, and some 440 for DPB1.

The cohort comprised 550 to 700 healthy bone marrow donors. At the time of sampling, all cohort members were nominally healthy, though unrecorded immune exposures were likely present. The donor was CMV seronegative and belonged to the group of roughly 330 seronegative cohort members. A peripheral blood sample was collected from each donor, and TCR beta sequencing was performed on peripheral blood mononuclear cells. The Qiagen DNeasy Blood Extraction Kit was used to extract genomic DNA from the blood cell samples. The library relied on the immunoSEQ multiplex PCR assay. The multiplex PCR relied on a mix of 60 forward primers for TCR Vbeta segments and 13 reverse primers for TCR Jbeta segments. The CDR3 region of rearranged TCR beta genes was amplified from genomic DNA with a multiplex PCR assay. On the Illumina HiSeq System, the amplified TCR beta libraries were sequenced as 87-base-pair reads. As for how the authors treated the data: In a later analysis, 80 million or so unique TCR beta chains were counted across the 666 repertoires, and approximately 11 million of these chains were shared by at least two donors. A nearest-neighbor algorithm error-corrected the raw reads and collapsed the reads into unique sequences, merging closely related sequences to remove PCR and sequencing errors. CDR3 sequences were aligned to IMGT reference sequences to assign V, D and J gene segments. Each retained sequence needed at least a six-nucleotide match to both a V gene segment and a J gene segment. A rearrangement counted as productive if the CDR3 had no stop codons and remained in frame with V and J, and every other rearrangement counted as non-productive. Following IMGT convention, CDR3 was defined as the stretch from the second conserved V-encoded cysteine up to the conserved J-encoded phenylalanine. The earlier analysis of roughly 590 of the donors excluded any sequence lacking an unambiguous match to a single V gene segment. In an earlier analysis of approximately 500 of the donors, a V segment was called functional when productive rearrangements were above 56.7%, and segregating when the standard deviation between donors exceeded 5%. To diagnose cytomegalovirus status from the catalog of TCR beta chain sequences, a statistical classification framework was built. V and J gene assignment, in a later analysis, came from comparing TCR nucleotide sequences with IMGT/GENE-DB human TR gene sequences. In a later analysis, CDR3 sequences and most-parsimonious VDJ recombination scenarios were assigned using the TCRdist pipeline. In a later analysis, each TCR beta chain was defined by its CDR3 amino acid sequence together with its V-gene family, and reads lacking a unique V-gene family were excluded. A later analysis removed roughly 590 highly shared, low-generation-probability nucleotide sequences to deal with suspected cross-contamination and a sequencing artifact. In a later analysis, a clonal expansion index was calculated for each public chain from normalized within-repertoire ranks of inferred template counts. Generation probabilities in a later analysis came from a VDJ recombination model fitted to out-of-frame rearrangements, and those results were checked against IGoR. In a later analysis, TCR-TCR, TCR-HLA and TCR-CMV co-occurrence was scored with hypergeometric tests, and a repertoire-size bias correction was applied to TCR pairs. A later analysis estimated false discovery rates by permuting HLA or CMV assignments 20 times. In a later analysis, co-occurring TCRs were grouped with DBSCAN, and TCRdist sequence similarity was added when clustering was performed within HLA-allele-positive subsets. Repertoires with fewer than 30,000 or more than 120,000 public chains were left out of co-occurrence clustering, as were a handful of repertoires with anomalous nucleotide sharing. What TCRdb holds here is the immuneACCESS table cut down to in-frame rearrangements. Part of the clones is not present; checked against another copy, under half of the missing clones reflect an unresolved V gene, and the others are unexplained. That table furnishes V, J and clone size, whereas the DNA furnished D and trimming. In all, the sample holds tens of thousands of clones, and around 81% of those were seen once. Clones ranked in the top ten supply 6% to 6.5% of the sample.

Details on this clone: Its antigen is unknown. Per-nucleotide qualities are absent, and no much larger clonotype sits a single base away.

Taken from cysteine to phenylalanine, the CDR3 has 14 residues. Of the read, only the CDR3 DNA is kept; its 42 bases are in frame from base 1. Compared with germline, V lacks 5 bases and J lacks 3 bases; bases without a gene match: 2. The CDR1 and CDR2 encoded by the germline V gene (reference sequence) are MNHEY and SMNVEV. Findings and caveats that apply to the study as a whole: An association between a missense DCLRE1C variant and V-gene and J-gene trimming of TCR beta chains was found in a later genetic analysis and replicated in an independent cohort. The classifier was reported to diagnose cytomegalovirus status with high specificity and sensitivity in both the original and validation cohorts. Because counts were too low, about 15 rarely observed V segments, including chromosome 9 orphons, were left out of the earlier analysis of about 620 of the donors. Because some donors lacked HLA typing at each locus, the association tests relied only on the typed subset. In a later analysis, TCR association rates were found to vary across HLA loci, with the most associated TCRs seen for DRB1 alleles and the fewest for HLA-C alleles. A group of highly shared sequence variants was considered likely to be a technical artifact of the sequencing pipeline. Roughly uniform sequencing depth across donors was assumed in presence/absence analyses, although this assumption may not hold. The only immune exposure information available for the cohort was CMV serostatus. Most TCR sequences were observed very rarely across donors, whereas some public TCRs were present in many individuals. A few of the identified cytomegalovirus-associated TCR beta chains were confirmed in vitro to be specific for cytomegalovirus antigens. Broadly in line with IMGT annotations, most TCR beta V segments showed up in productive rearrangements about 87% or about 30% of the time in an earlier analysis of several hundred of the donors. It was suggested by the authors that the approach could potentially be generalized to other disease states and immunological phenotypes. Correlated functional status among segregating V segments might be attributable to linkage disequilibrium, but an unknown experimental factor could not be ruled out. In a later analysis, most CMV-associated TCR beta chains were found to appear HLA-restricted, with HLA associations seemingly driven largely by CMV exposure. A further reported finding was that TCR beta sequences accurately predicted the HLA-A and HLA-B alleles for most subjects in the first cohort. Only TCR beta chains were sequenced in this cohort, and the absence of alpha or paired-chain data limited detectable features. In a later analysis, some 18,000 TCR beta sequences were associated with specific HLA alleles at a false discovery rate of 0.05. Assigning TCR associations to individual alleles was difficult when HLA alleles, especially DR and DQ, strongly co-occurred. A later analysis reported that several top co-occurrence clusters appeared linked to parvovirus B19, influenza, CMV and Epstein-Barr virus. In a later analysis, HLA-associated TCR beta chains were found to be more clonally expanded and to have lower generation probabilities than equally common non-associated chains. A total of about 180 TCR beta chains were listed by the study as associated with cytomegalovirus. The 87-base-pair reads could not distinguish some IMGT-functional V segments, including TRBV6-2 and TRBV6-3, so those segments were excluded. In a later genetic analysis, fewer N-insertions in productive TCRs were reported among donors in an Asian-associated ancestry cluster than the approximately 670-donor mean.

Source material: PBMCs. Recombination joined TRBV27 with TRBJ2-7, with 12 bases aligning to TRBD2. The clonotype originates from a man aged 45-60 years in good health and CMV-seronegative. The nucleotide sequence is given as TGTGCCAGCAGTATACTAGCGGGAGGCTACGAGCAGTACTTC. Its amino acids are CASSILAGGYEQYF.